The 10 T cell receptor beta chains in this list originate from one sample, sequenced in a study of cytomegalovirus exposure and HLA in healthy donors. The primer mix had 60 Vbeta and 13 Jbeta primers. Using immunoSEQ multiplex PCR, the repertoire was profiled, and TCRdb retains in-frame clones only, with some absent. Here the sample spans 55,000 to 80,000 clones, 65% to 70% being singletons. The sample taken for sequencing was PBMCs. The receptors were sampled from a middle-aged man in good health and CMV-seropositive.

This chain joins TRBV21-1 and TRBJ1-5; TRBD1 reflects the table's D call only, with no check against the DNA. TRBV21-1 has pseudogene status. This CDR3 contains 18 residues. The CDR3 DNA follows: TGTGCCAGCAGCAAAGTCGCGAACAGGGGTGTACGCAATCAGCCCCAGCATTTT. Its translation: CASSKVANRGVRNQPQHF.

The rearrangement uses TRBV4-2 and TRBJ1-4; D is unresolved. Trimming removed 1 base at V and 6 bases at J, with 3 bases between. The CDR3 covers 12 residues. Looked up from germline, CDR1 is LGHNA and CDR2 is YNFKEQ. The CDR3 here is CASSQAYEKLFF. For the CDR3, the DNA is TGTGCCAGCAGCCAAGCTTATGAAAAACTGTTTTTT.

This sequence joins TRBV13 and TRBJ2-7, with 8 bases that match TRBD1. V trimming: 6 bases; J trimming: 6 bases; junction bases outside the gene matches: 7. Germline V gene sequence: CDR1 PRHDT, CDR2 FYEKMQ (reference sequence). The CDR3 length is 13 residues. The CDR3 DNA reads TGTGCCAGCAGATGGACAGGACAGGGCGAGCAGTACTTC. This encodes CASRWTGQGEQYF.

The chain carries TRBV27 and TRBJ2-3, with TRBD1 identical over 7 bases. Germline V gene lookup returns CDR1 MNHEY and CDR2 SMNVEV (reference sequence). Trimming cost V 2 bases and J 6 bases; bases outside gene matches: 14. This CDR3 contains 17 residues. The CDR3 DNA is TGTGCCAGCAGTTTAGGGACAGACGTCGCTGTCGCGGATACGCAGTATTTT. As protein: CASSLGTDVAVADTQYF.

The rearrangement uses TRBV9 and TRBJ2-3, with D unclear. V shed 4 bases and J shed 0 bases, with 15 bases lying between them. There are 16 residues in the CDR3. Germline CDR1 reads SGDLS; CDR2 reads YYNGEE. This chain's CDR3 is CASSKTGHTSTDTQYF. The CDR3 coding sequence is TGTGCCAGCAGCAAGACGGGTCATACTAGCACAGATACGCAGTATTTT.

This clone was counted only a few times. This chain connects TRBV5-4 to TRBJ1-1, with 7 bases aligning to TRBD1. Germline V gene lookup returns CDR1 SGHNT and CDR2 YYREEE (reference sequence). The CDR3 is 16 amino acids. The trim removed 4 bases at V and 0 bases at J, leaving 9 bases unmatched. The CDR3 nucleotides read TGTGCCAGCAGCCCCGGACAGGCCGTCATGAACACTGAAGCTTTCTTT. It specifies CASSPGQAVMNTEAFF.

The CDR3 DNA reads TGTGCCAGCATTCGGAACAGGGAAAGGGAGCAGTACTTC. Translation: CASIRNREREQYF. The chain joins TRBV2 to TRBJ2-7; tentative D call: TRBD1 (6 bases). Germline loops: CDR1 SNHLY, CDR2 FYNNEI. The length of the CDR3 is 13 residues. The V gene lost 7 bases and the J gene lost 7 bases, with 17 bases spanning the gap.

This clone was counted only a few times. This chain uses TRBV6-1 with TRBJ2-6, with D uncertain. The CDR3 consists of 19 residues. From germline, CDR1 is MNHNS and CDR2 SASEGT. V was trimmed by 4 bases and J by 3 bases, leaving 22 bases between them. The CDR3 protein is CASSAHEAYLTVGANVLTF. DNA of the CDR3: TGTGCCAGCAGTGCACACGAGGCTTACCTAACCGTTGGGGCCAACGTCCTGACTTTC.

The J gene is TRBJ2-1, the V gene TRBV23-1; 7 positions match TRBD1. TRBV23-1 is identified as an open reading frame with a role that is uncertain. Trimming cost V 2 bases and J 9 bases; bases outside gene matches: 10. The CDR3 consists of 15 residues. The CDR3 DNA reads as TGCGCCAGCAGTCAAGGGACAGCAGCCTCTCCTGAGCAGTTCTTC. This codes for CASSQGTAASPEQFF.

This chain connects TRBV5-4 to TRBJ2-5, with TRBD1 identical over 12 bases. Germline CDR1 and CDR2: SGHNT and YYREEE (reference sequence). With 7 bases clipped from V and 9 bases from J, the junction kept 13 bases outside the gene matches. This CDR3 is built from 15 residues. In DNA, the CDR3 is TGTGCCAGCGGAACCGGGACAGGGGGCTTGGGGGCCCAGTACTTC. It translates to CASGTGTGGLGAQYF.